This T cell receptor (beta chain) was sequenced during a study of T-cell memory formation after mild COVID-19. The J segment lost 10 bases and the V segment lost 3 bases, leaving 0 bases of the junction unmatched. The CDR3 spans 12 residues. In germline, CDR1 is SGHRS, CDR2 YFSETQ. TCRdb processed the 5' RACE reads anew with MiXCR; each CDR3 protein has one entry. The sample comprises some 150,000 distinct CDR3 sequences, under 7% of which are singletons, and 2% to 2.5% rests with the top ten. The TCR originated in an adult woman who had mild COVID-19 (a few samples of this study predate the infection). Cell type and time point are not known. What was sequenced was PBMCs or a T cell subset sorted from them (not recorded which). The gene calls are TRBV5-1 and TRBJ2-1; 11 bases fit TRBD1. CDR3 residues: CASSWDRGEQFF. The CDR3, as DNA: TGCGCCAGCAGCTGGGACAGGGGGGAGCAGTTCTTC.